Presented here are 13 T cell receptor beta chains from one specimen sequenced in a study of radiotherapy plus CTLA-4 blockade in lung cancer. TCRdb's table, derived via immunoSEQ multiplex PCR, lists solely in-frame clones and lacks some. The table includes fewer than 50,000 clones, around 86% detected once. The source was peripheral blood, collected from a patient treated with radiotherapy plus ipilimumab. The source is a human donor with non-small cell lung cancer whose response to radiotherapy plus ipilimumab could not be evaluated.

The chain combines TRBV5-4 with TRBJ1-3; D gene unclear. V was pared by 9 bases and J by 0 bases, with 13 bases between. This CDR3 contains 14 residues. Germline-derived CDR1 and CDR2 are SGHNT and YYREEE (reference sequence). The DNA for the CDR3 is TGTGCCACCCAGACTCCCCTCTCTGGAAACACCATATATTTT. This gives the protein CATQTPLSGNTIYF.

This sequence joins TRBV28 and TRBJ2-7; TRBD2 is a possible D gene (7 bases). V gave up 3 bases and J gave up 5 bases, with 14 bases separating them. The germline V gene has CDR1 MDHEN and CDR2 SYDVKM. The CDR3 runs 14 residues. CDR3 amino acids: CASSFYGGADEQYF. The CDR3 DNA reads as TGTGCCAGCAGTTTCTATGGGGGGGCGGACGAGCAGTACTTC.

The count of this clone is one. V is TRBV6-1 and J is TRBJ2-5; maybe TRBD1 (5 bases). Germline assignment: CDR1 MNHNS and CDR2 SASEGT. Trimming stripped 2 bases from V and 3 bases from J, with 16 bases between. CDR3 length: 16 amino acids. CDR3 DNA: TGTGCCAGCAGTGAATCCAGACAGCCCCTTAAAGAGACCCAGTACTTC. Its protein is CASSESRQPLKETQYF.

The chain combines TRBV28 with TRBJ2-2; D possibly corresponds to TRBD1 (6 bases). The CDR3 totals 16 residues. Trimming shortened V by 3 bases and J by 4 bases, and 15 bases separated the two germline ends. Per germline, CDR1 MDHEN and CDR2 SYDVKM. This CDR3 reads CASSFSGDGRTGELFF. The CDR3, as DNA: TGTGCCAGCAGTTTTTCAGGGGACGGTCGCACCGGGGAGCTGTTTTTT.

The rearrangement links TRBV14 to TRBJ1-1, with D possibly matching TRBD1 (6 bases). The germline V gene encodes CDR1 SGHDN and CDR2 FVKESK. V lost 4 bases, J lost 0 bases, and 18 bases lay in between. CDR3 length: 17 residues. The CDR3 is CASSPGGGMSMNTEAFF. The CDR3 DNA is TGTGCCAGCAGCCCTGGGGGGGGCATGAGTATGAACACTGAAGCTTTCTTT.

J is TRBJ1-1 and V is TRBV7-2; TRBD1 agrees at 9 bases. The CDR3 spans 15 residues. After removal of 5 bases from V and 3 bases from J, the junction contained 7 bases not matched to a gene. Germline V lookup: CDR1 SGHTA, CDR2 FQGNSA. CDR3 protein: CASSPLQGAYTEAFF. Written as DNA, the CDR3 is TGTGCCAGCAGCCCCTTACAGGGGGCATACACTGAAGCTTTCTTT.

The chain recombines TRBV6-1 with TRBJ1-2; tentatively, D is TRBD1 (6 bases). Germline assignment: CDR1 MNHNS and CDR2 SASEGT. CDR3 size: 15 residues. V was clipped by 2 bases and J by 4 bases, with 14 bases between them. CDR3 DNA sequence: TGTGCCAGCAGTGAAACCGCGGACAGAACCTATGGCTACACCTTC. Translated: CASSETADRTYGYTF.

This chain joins TRBV5-1 and TRBJ1-4, with D uncertain. Trimming pared 0 bases from V and 0 bases from J, leaving 9 bases between. Germline V lookup: CDR1 SGHRS, CDR2 YFSETQ. The CDR3 has 16 residues. The CDR3 reads CASSLGGLATNEKLFF. Written as DNA, the CDR3 is TGCGCCAGCAGCTTGGGAGGTTTAGCAACTAATGAAAAACTGTTTTTT.

CDR3 amino acids: CASSLEAHNSIQRRSGELFF. The CDR3 nucleotides read TGTGCCAGCAGCTTAGAGGCCCATAACAGTATCCAAAGGAGGTCCGGGGAGCTGTTTTTT. This chain links TRBV11-2 with TRBJ2-2, with a possible D match to TRBD2 (5 bases). The CDR3 sequence is 20 residues long. Trimming removed 0 bases at V and 6 bases at J, with 26 bases between. CDR1 and CDR2 (germline): SGHAT, FQNNGV.

This chain uses TRBV7-6 with TRBJ2-2, with 9 bases aligning to TRBD2. Trimming cost V 5 bases and J 4 bases; bases outside gene matches: 11. This CDR3 comprises 17 residues. In germline, CDR1 is SGHVS, CDR2 FNYEAQ. CDR3 nucleotide sequence: TGTGCCAGCAGCAACCCTGCGGCGGGGGGGGTCACCGGGGAGCTGTTTTTT. This codes for CASSNPAAGGVTGELFF. Using reference TRBV7-6 and TRBJ2-2 for the parts outside the CDR3, the full variable domain is GAGVSQSPRYKVTKRGQDVALRCDPISGHVSLYWYRQALGQGPEFLTYFNYEAQQDKSGLPNDRFSAERPEGSISTLTIQRTEQRDSAMYRCASSNPAAGGVTGELFFGEGSRLTVL.

This sequence joins TRBV9 and TRBJ2-1; 8 bases are a match to TRBD2. CDR1 SGDLS and CDR2 YYNGEE come from the germline V gene. Losses at the gene ends were 6 bases for V and 3 bases for J; bases not matched to a gene: 11. The CDR3 is 16 residues long. CDR3 nucleotide sequence: TGTGCCAGCACCCCTGGAGCGGGAGTAGTCTACAATGAGCAGTTCTTC. Protein product: CASTPGAGVVYNEQFF.

The chain combines TRBV6-6 with TRBJ1-1; no reliable D call. The CDR3 totals 15 residues. V dropped 1 base and J dropped 0 bases, with 9 bases sitting between them. Germline CDR1 MNHNY, CDR2 SVGAGI (reference sequence). The CDR3 region is CASSYFWEMNTEAFF. In nucleotides, the CDR3 is TGTGCCAGCAGTTACTTTTGGGAGATGAACACTGAAGCTTTCTTT.

The chain carries TRBV21-1 and TRBJ2-1; the table's TRBD1 call for D was not verified on the DNA. TRBV21-1 is given as a pseudogene. The CDR3 runs to 14 residues. CDR3 nucleotide sequence: TGTGCCAGCAGCGCCCGGACAGGGTTCCATGAGCAGTTCTTC. Translation gives CASSARTGFHEQFF.